This is a list of T cell receptor beta chains from one sample in a study of technical replicates of blood from several donors. Here immunoSEQ multiplex PCR was the method, and the copy in TCRdb shows in-frame clones only, minus some. The table includes about 62,000 clones, roughly nine tenths detected once. The sequenced sample was PBMCs. All receptors derive from a human donor in good health. Some clones in this sample may be carry-over from other donors' samples. Both conserved end residues are part of each CDR3.

v_call	cdr3_aa
TRBV7-3	CASSLIAEVNVLTF
TRBV7-2	CASSFSGGNQETQYF
TRBV7-7	CASSQGQNNEQFF
TRBV27	CASSFGREEVVDTQYF
TRBV7-9	CASSLGQGIVDTQYF
TRBV6-5	CASSYSNRLVDTEAFF
TRBV4-3	CASGGAGGEQYF
TRBV7-3	CASSPRSGMNTGELFF
TRBV5-1	CASSYYRDSYNEQFF
TRBV5-4	CASSVLGSRNSPLHF
TRBV19	CASSIVPGHDSYEQYF
TRBV9	CASSSALNTEAFF
TRBV7-2	CASSLNSGSRYEQYF
TRBV5-6	CASSSGLQETQYF
TRBV7-2	CASSSNPNPGGGYTF
TRBV2	CASGGRDNEQFF
TRBV4-3	CASSQGWSSEINEQFF
TRBV5-1	CASSGTSGVNPRGSEQYF
TRBV18	CASSLGTSDYNEQFF
TRBV19	CASRPDLAGGKNIQYF
TRBV14	CASSQQRTGVYGYTF
TRBV29-1	CSVEVGYEQYF
TRBV13	CASSKGLAGGEDTQYF
TRBV6-4	CASRRDRVSDGYTF
TRBV20-1	CSAWDSVYYTF
TRBV28	CASSLGGGVGGYTF
TRBV7-2	CASSKTSVQETQYF
TRBV5-6	CASSLLRVEGGELFF
TRBV7-9	CASSSNDRGKNEKLFF
TRBV7-9	CASSRSGAGANVLTF
TRBV7-2	CASSRLAGGPREQFF
TRBV6-1	CASSEVAGGTYEQYF
TRBV10-3	CAISRQLDQPQHF
TRBV19	CASTDRGRFDEQFF
TRBV7-3	CASSLRDPSTDTQYF
TRBV19	CASSIGDYHGTF
TRBV4-1	CASSQDYRRQSSYNSPLHF
TRBV9	CASSGQGLAGRLQFF
TRBV7-9	CASSWGGYSPLHF
TRBV27	CASSQGQAHYGYTF
TRBV30	CAWSPAGGYEQYF
TRBV18	CASSPNLGLRGTEAFF
TRBV7-9	CASSSSPGQRNYGYTF
TRBV5-6	CASSLGTVYNYGYTF